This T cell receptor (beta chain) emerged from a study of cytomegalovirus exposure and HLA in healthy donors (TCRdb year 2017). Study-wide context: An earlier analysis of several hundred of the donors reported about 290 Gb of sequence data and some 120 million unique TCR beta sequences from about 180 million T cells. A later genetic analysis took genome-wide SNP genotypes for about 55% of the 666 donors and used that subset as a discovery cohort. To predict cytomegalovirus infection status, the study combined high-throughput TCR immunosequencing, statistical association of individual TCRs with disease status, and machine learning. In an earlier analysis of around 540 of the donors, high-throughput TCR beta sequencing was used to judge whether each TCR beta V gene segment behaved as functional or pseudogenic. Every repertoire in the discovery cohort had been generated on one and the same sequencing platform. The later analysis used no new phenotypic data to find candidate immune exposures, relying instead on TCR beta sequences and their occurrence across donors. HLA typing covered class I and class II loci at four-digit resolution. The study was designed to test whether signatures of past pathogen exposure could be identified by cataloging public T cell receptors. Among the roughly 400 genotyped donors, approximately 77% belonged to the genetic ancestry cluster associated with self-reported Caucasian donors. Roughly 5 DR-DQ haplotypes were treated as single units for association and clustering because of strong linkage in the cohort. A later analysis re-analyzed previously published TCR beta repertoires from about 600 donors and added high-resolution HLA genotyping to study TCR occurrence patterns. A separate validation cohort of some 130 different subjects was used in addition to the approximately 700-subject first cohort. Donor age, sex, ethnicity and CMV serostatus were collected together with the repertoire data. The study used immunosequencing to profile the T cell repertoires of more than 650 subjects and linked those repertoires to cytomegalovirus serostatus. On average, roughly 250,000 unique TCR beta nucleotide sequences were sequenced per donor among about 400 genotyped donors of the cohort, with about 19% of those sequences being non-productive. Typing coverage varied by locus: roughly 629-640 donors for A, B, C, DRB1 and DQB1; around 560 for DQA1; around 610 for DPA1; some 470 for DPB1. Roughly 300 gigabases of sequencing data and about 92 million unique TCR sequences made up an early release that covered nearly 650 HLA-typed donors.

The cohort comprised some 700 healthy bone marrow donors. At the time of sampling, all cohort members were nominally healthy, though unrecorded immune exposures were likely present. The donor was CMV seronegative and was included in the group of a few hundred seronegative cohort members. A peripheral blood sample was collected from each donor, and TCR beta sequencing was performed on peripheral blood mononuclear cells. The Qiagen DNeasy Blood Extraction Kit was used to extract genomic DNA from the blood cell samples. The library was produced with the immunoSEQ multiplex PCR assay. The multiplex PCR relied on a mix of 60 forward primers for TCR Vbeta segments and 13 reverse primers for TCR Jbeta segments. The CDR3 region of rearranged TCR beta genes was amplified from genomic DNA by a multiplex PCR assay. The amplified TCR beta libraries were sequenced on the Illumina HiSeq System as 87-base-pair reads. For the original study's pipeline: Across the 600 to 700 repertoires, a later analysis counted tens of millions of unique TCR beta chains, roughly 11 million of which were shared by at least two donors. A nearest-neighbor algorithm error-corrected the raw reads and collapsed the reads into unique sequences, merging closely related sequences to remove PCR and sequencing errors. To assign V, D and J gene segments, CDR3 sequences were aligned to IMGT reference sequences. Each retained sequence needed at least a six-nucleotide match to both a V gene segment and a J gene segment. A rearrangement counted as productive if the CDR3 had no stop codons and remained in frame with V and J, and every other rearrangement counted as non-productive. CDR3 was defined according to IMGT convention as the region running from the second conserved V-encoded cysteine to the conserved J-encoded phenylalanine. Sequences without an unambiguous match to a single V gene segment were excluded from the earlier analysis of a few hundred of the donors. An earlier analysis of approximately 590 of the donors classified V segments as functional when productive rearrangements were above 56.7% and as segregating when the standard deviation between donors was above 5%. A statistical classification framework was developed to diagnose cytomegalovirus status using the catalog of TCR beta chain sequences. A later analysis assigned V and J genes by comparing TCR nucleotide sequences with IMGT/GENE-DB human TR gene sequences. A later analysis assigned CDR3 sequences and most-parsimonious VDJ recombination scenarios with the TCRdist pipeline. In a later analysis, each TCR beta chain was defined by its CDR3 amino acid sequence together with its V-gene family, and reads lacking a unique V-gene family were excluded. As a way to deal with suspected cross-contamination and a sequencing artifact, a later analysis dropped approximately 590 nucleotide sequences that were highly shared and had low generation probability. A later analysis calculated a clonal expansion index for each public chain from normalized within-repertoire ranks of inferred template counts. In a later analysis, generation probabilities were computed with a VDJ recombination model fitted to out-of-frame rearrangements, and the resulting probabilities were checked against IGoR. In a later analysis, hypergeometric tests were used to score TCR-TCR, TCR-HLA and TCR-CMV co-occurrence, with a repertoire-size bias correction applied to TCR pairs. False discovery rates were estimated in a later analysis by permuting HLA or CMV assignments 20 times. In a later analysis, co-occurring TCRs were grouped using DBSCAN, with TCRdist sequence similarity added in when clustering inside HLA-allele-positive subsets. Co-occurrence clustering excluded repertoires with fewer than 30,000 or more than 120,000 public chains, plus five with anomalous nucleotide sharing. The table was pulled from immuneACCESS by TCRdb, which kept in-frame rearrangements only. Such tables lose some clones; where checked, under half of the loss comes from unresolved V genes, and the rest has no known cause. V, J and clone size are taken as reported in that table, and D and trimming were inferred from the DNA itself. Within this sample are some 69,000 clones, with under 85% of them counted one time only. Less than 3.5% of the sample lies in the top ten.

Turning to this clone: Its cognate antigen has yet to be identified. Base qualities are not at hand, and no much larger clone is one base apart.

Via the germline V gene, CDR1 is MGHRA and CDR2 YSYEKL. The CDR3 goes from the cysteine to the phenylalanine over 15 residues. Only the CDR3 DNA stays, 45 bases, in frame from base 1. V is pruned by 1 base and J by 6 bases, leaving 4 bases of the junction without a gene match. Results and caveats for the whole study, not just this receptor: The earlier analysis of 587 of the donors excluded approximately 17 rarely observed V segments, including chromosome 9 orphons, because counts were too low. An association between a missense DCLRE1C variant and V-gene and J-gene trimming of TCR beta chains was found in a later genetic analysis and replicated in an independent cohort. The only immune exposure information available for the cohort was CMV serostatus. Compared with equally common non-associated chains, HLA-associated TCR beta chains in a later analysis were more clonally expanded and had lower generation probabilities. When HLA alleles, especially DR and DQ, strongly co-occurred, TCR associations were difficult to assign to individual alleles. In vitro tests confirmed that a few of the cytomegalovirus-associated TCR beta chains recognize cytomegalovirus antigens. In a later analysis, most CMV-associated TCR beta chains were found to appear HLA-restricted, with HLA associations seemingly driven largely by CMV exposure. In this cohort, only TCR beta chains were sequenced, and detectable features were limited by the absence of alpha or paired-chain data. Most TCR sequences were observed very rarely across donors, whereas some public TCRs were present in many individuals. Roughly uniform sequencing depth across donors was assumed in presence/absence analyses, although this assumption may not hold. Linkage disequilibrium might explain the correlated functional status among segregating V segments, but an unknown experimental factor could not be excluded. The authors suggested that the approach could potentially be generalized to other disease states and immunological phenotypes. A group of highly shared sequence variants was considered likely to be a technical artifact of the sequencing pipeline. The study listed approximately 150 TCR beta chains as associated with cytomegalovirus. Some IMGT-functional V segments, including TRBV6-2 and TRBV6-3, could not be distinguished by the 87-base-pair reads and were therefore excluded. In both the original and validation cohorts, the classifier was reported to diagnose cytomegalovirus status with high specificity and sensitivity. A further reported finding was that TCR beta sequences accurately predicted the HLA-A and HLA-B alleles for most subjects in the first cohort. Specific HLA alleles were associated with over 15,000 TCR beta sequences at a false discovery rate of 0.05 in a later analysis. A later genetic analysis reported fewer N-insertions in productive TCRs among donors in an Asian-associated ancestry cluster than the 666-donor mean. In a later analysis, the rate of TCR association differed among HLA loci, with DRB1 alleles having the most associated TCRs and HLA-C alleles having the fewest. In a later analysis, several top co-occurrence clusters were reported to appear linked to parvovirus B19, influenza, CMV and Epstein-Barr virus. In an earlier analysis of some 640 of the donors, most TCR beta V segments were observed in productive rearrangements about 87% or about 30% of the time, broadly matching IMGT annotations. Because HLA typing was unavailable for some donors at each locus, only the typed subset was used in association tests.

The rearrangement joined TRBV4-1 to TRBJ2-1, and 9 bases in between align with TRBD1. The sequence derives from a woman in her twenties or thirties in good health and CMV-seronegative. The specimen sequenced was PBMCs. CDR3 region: CASSQGQGGANEQFF. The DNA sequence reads TGCGCCAGCAGCCAAGGACAGGGGGGGGCCAATGAGCAGTTCTTC.